The 7 T cell receptor beta chains presented below share a single source sample, sequenced in a study of cytomegalovirus exposure and HLA in healthy donors. The PCR was carried out with 60 Vbeta primers and 13 Jbeta primers. The protocol was immunoSEQ multiplex PCR, while the TCRdb copy is restricted to in-frame clones and leaves out a portion. Of some 110,000 clones listed, 65% to 75% are singletons. Sample: PBMCs. The source is a woman in her forties or fifties in good health and CMV-seropositive.

The chain carries TRBV10-3 and TRBJ1-1, with D unclear. The CDR3 extends over 13 amino acids. Germline V gene sequence: CDR1 ENHRY, CDR2 SYGVKD. Trimming took 2 bases from V and 1 from J, leaving 5 bases between them. The CDR3 coding sequence is TGTGCCATCAGTGAGGGCGGGAACACTGAAGCTTTCTTT. Amino acids: CAISEGGNTEAFF.

The chain links TRBV27 to TRBJ2-7; 7 positions agree with TRBD2. The CDR3 sequence is 13 residues long. With 5 bases clipped from V and 7 bases from J, the junction kept 8 bases outside the gene matches. Germline V lookup: CDR1 MNHEY, CDR2 SMNVEV (reference sequence). CDR3 DNA sequence: TGTGCCAGCAGTCACGGACTAGTCTATGAGCAGTACTTC. Translated: CASSHGLVYEQYF.

The CDR3 protein is CASSAGTGGFGAFF. The CDR3 DNA is TGTGCCAGCAGTGCCGGGACAGGAGGGTTTGGAGCTTTCTTT. The V gene is TRBV6-4, the J gene TRBJ1-1; 8 nucleotides align to TRBD1. CDR3 length equals 14 residues. J lost 10 bases, V lost 4 bases, and 11 bases had no gene match. The germline CDR1 and CDR2 sequences are MRHNA and SNTAGT.

The rearrangement uses TRBV4-1 and TRBJ2-5; 12 bases fit TRBD1. CDR1 is MGHRA and CDR2 is YSYEKL in the germline V gene. V shed 0 bases and J 5 bases; nucleotides not matched to a gene: 7. CDR3 size: 17 residues. CDR3 sequence reads: CASSQDGTGGGGETQYF. The CDR3 DNA reads TGCGCCAGCAGCCAAGATGGGACAGGGGGCGGGGGGGAGACCCAGTACTTC.

V gene TRBV5-1 combines with J gene TRBJ1-2, with D perhaps matching TRBD1 (6 bases). The CDR3 sequence is 15 residues long. Trimming removed 2 bases at V and 1 base at J, with 12 bases between. The V gene's germline CDR1 is SGHRS and CDR2 YFSETQ. The CDR3 sequence: CASSFGDTFNYGYTF. CDR3 DNA sequence: TGCGCCAGCAGCTTTGGGGACACGTTTAACTATGGCTACACCTTC.

The rearrangement links TRBV5-1 to TRBJ2-1; 13 bases fit TRBD2. The CDR3 totals 15 residues. J lost 5 bases, V lost 1 base, and 0 bases had no gene match. From germline, CDR1 is SGHRS and CDR2 YFSETQ. Here the CDR3 reads CASSLTSGGDNEQFF. The CDR3 DNA follows: TGCGCCAGCAGCTTGACTAGCGGGGGGGACAATGAGCAGTTCTTC.

The V gene is TRBV28, the J gene TRBJ1-2; 9 bases align to TRBD1. The CDR3 runs 15 residues. The germline gives CDR1 MDHEN, CDR2 SYDVKM. The V segment lost 5 bases and the J segment 6 bases; nucleotides outside the gene matches: 10. CDR3 sequence: CASSPPIGTGNGYTF. The DNA for the CDR3 is TGTGCCAGCAGTCCTCCGATTGGGACAGGGAATGGCTACACCTTC.